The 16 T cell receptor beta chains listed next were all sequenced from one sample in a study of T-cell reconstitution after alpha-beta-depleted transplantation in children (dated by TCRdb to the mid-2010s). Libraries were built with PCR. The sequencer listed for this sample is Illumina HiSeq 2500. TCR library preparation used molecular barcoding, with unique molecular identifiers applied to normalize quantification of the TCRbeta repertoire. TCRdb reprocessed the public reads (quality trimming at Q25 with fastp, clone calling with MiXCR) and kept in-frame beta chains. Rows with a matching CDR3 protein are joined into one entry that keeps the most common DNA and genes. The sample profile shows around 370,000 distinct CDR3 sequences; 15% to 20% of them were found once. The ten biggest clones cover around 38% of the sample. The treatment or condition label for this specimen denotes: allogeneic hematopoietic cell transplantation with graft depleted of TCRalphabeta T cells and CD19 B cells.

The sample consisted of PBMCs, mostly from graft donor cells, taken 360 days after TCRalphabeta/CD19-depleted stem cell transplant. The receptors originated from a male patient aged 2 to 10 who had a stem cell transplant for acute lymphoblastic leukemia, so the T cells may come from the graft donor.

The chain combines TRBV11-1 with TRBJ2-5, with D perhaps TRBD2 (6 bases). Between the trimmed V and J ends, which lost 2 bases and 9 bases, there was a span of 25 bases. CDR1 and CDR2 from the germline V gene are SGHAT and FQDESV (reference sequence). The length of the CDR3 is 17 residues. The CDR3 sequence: CASSLWWRDNQETAQYF. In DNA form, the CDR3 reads TGTGCCAGCAGCTTATGGTGGCGGGATAACCAAGAGACGGCCCAGTACTTC.

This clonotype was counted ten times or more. CDR3 in amino acids: CASSALLSSAPLHF. In DNA, the CDR3 is TGTGCCAGCAGCGCACTACTAAGTAGTGCACCCCTCCACTTT. The chain carries TRBV2 and TRBJ1-6; D is undetermined. The CDR3 extends over 14 amino acids. Germline V gives CDR1 SNHLY, CDR2 FYNNEI. The ends were cut back, 6 bases at V and 11 bases at J, with 17 bases in the middle.

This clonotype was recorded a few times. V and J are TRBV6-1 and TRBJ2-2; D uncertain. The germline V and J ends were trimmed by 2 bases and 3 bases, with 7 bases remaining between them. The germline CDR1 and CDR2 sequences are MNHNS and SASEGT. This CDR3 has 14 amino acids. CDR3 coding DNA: TGTGCCAGCAGTGAATCAAGGGACACCGGGGAGCTGTTTTTT. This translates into CASSESRDTGELFF.

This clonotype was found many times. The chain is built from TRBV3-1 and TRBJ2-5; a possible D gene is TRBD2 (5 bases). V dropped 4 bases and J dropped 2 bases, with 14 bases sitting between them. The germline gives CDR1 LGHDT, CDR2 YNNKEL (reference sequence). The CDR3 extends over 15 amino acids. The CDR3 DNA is TGTGCCAGCAGCCCCGGGAACCCCGGGCAAGAGACCCAGTACTTC. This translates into CASSPGNPGQETQYF.

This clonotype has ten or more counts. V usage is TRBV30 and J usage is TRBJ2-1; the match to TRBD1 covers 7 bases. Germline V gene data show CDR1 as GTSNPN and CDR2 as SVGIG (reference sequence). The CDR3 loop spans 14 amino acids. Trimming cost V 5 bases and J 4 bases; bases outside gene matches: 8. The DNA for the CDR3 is TGTGCCTGGGCCGCCGGGACAGCTTACAATGAGCAGTTCTTC. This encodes CAWAAGTAYNEQFF.

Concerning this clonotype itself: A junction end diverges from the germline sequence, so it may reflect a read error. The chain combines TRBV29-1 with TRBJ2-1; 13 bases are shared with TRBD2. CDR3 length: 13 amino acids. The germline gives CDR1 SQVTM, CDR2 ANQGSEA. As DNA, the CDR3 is TGCAGCGTGAGGACTAGCGGGAGCAGGGAGCGGTTCTTC. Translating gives CSVRTSGSRERFF.

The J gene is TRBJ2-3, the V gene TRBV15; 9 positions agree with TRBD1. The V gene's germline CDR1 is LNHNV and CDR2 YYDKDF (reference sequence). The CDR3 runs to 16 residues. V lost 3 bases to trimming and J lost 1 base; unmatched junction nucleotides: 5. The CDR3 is CATSSIWDRGTDTQYF. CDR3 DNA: TGTGCCACCAGCAGTATATGGGACAGGGGCACAGATACGCAGTATTTT.

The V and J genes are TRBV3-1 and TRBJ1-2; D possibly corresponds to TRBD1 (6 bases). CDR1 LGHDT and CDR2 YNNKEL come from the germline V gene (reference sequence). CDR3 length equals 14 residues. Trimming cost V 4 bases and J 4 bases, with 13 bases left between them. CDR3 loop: CASSPSGAGYGYTF. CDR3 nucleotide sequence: TGTGCCAGCAGCCCCTCAGGGGCGGGCTATGGCTACACCTTC.

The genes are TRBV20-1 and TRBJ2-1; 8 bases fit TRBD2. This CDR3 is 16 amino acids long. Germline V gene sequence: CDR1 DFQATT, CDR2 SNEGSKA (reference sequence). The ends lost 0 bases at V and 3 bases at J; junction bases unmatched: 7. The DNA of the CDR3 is TGCAGTGCTAGAGAAACCGGGACTAGTTTCTACAATGAGCAGTTCTTC. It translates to CSARETGTSFYNEQFF.

The CDR3 DNA is TGTGCCAGCAGCCCCAGCTATGGACCGCGCTCTGGGGCCAACGTCCTGACTTTC. Translation gives CASSPSYGPRSGANVLTF. The chain joins TRBV25-1 to TRBJ2-6; D not certain. This CDR3 has 18 residues. In germline, CDR1 is MGHDK, CDR2 SYGVNS. V gave up 6 bases and J gave up 0 bases, with 18 bases separating them.

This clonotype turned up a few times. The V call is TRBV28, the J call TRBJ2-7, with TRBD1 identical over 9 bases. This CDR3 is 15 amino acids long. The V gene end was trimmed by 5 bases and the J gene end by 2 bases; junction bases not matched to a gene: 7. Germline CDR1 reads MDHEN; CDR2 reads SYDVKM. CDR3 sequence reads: CASSPWDRVTYEQYF. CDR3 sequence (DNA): TGTGCCAGCAGTCCCTGGGACAGGGTCACCTACGAGCAGTACTTC.

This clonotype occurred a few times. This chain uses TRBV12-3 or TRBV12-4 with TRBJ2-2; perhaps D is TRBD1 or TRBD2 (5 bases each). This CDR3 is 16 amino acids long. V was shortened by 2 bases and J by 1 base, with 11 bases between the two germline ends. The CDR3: CASSLKGRGNTGELFF. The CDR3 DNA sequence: TGTGCCAGCAGTTTAAAGGGACGGGGGAACACCGGGGAGCTGTTTTTT.

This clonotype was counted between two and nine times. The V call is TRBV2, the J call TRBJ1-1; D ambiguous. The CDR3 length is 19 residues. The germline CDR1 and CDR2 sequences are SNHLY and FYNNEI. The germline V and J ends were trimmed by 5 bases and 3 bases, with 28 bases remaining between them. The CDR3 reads CASSLDFPTESLHDTEAFF. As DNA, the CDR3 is TGTGCCAGCAGTTTGGACTTTCCAACCGAATCCTTACACGACACTGAAGCTTTCTTT.

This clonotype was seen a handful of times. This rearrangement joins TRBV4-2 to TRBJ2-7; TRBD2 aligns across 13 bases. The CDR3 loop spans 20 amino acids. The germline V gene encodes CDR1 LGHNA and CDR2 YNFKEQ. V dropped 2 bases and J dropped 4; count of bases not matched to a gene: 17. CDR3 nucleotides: TGTGCCAGCAGCCAAACCCCAGGTCCCTCGGGACTAGCGGGGTTTTACGAGCAGTACTTC. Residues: CASSQTPGPSGLAGFYEQYF.

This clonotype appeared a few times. The CDR3 region is CASSQEPFFSYEQYF. The CDR3 region has the DNA TGCGCCAGCAGCCAAGAGCCCTTTTTCTCCTACGAGCAGTACTTC. This chain uses TRBV4-1 with TRBJ2-7; D not resolved. The ends were cut back, 0 bases at V and 0 bases at J, with 9 bases in the middle. This CDR3 is built from 15 residues. The germline CDR1 and CDR2 sequences are MGHRA and YSYEKL.

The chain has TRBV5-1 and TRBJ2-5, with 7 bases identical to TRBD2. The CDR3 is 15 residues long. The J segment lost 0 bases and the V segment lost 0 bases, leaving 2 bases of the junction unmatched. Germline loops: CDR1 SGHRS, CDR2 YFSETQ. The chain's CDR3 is CASSLAGGYQETQYF. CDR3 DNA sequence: TGCGCCAGCAGCTTGGCGGGAGGTTACCAAGAGACCCAGTACTTC.